A selection of T cell receptor beta chains follows, all from one sample in a study of blood T cells in healthy people across ages. Each CDR3 protein is one row after TCRdb ran MiXCR on the 5' RACE reads. The data contain roughly 700,000 distinct CDR3 sequences, around 49% of them singletons. Sequencing used blood. Receptors were obtained from an older woman in good health. CDR3s include the opening cysteine and the closing phenylalanine or tryptophan. A D gene is named only where the DNA matches it firmly. Clone size appears in some rows only: once, few, many, or a class for an expanded clone.

size,V,D,J,DNA,CDR3
NA,TRBV7-2,NA,TRBJ1-2,TGTGCCAGCAGCCCGGCGGGGGGTGGCTACACCTTC,CASSPAGGGYTF
NA,TRBV12-3/TRBV12-4,NA,TRBJ2-2,TGTGCCAGCACCGGGAATACCGGGGAGCTGTTTTTT,CASTGNTGELFF
few,TRBV5-1,NA,TRBJ2-1,TGCGCCAGCAGCCCAACAGGTACAAGCTCCTACAATGAGCAGTTCTTC,CASSPTGTSSYNEQFF
NA,TRBV29-1,NA,TRBJ2-1,TGCAGCGTTGAAGATCCAGCTAGCCTATTTGTCAATGAGAAGTTCTTC,CSVEDPASLFVNEKFF
NA,TRBV20-1,NA,TRBJ1-6,TGCAGTGCTAGCCCAGGGTTCCAACCCTCACCCCCCCACTTT,CSASPGFQPSPPHF
few,TRBV7-3,NA,TRBJ2-1,TGTGCCAGCAGCGTGGATCACTCCTACAATGAGCAGTTCTTC,CASSVDHSYNEQFF
NA,TRBV9,NA,TRBJ2-1,TGTGCCAGCAGCGTAATGGTAGCGGCGGAGCAGTTCTTC,CASSVMVAAEQFF
few,TRBV10-3,TRBD1,TRBJ2-5,TGTGCCATCAGTGAGAGGATGACAGGGCAAGAGACCCAGTACTTC,CAISERMTGQETQYF
NA,TRBV5-6,NA,TRBJ1-1,TGTGCCAGCAGCTTGCGGGGGCCGGGTACTGAAGCTTTCTTT,CASSLRGPGTEAFF
NA,TRBV7-2,NA,TRBJ2-5,TGTGCCAGCAGCTTCCGGGGGGCTTCGAACCAAGAGACCCAGTACTTC,CASSFRGASNQETQYF
NA,TRBV7-7,NA,TRBJ2-1,TGTACTAGCAGCCCCGGCGGCAAAGTCTACAATGAGCAGTTCTTC,CTSSPGGKVYNEQFF
NA,TRBV28,TRBD2,TRBJ2-1,TGTGCCAGCAGTTTACGGCTAGCGGGAATCCATGAGCAGTTCTTC,CASSLRLAGIHEQFF
NA,TRBV28,NA,TRBJ1-5,TGTGCCAGCAGTTCGGGCGGGGGTGACAATCAGCCCCAGCATTTT,CASSSGGGDNQPQHF
once,TRBV7-8,TRBD1,TRBJ2-1,TGTGCCAGCAGCACTCGGACAGGGTTTTACAATGAGCAGTTCTTC,CASSTRTGFYNEQFF
NA,TRBV5-6,TRBD1,TRBJ1-2,TGTGCCAGCAGGGGACAGAAATCCTATGGCTACACCTTC,CASRGQKSYGYTF
few,TRBV11-2,TRBD2,TRBJ2-3,TGTGCCAGCAGTTTAGCGGGAGATCTGACAGATACGCAGTATTTT,CASSLAGDLTDTQYF
few,TRBV29-1,NA,TRBJ2-3,TGCAGCGTTGAAGAGCCTAAGGGCACAGATACGCAGTATTTT,CSVEEPKGTDTQYF
many,TRBV7-2,NA,TRBJ2-1,TGTGCCAGCAGGGGTTCTTCCTACAATGAGCAGTTCTTC,CASRGSSYNEQFF
once,TRBV7-3,TRBD1,TRBJ1-6,TGTGCCAGCAGCTCGGGGGACAGAAATTCACCCCCCCACTTT,CASSSGDRNSPPHF
few,TRBV20-1,NA,TRBJ2-3,TGCAGTGCTAGAGATCCCGGGAAATACGATACGCAGTATTTT,CSARDPGKYDTQYF
once,TRBV20-1,NA,TRBJ2-7,TGCAGTGCTAGAAACCCGGCCCAGTACAGCTCCTACAATGAGCAGTACTTC,CSARNPAQYSSYNEQYF
NA,TRBV4-2,TRBD2,TRBJ2-7,TGTGCCAGCAGCCAAGACTGGTCCGGGGGGTACGAGCAGTACTTC,CASSQDWSGGYEQYF
NA,TRBV12-3/TRBV12-4,NA,TRBJ2-6,TGTGCCAGCAGCCTACAGGGAGGTCTAGCTGGGGCCAACGTCCTGACTTTC,CASSLQGGLAGANVLTF